The 25 T cell receptor beta chains listed next were all sequenced from one sample in a study of T-cell reconstitution after alpha-beta-depleted transplantation in children. Unique molecular identifiers were used in preparing the TCRbeta library. TCRdb re-analysed the PCR reads in MiXCR, keeping a single row per CDR3 protein. The data show more than 60,000 distinct CDR3 sequences, 7.3% seen once. Sequenced here: PBMCs from the stem cell graft donor, sampled from the stem cell graft. The origin of the receptors is a human donor who donated a stem cell graft to a child with acute lymphoblastic leukemia.

This clonotype was seen ten or more times. This chain links TRBV5-1 with TRBJ2-1, with D possibly TRBD1 on 6 matching bases. This CDR3 comprises 15 residues. V lost 0 bases, J lost 9 bases, and 16 bases lay in between. CDR1 is SGHRS and CDR2 is YFSETQ in the germline V gene. The CDR3 region is CASSLELSQGGEQFF. As DNA, the CDR3 is TGCGCCAGCAGCTTGGAGCTTAGCCAAGGGGGTGAGCAGTTCTTC.

This clonotype was seen only a few times. This chain uses TRBV12-3 or TRBV12-4 with TRBJ1-2, with D possibly matching TRBD1 (6 bases). V was clipped by 7 bases and J by 7 bases, with 16 bases between them. The CDR3 has 13 amino acids. CDR3 coding DNA: TGTGCCAGCACCCCGAGGGGGGATGCTGGCTACACCTTC. Its translation is CASTPRGDAGYTF.

This clonotype came up many times. The chain couples TRBV20-1 to TRBJ2-1, with 11 bases lining up with TRBD2. This CDR3 has 14 residues. V lost 6 bases and J lost 7; bases outside the gene matches: 8. The germline gives CDR1 DFQATT, CDR2 SNEGSKA (reference sequence). The CDR3 bases are TGCAGTGCCCCCACTAGCGGGAGAGGGAATGAGCAGTTCTTC. The encoded protein is CSAPTSGRGNEQFF.

Many counts were recorded for this clonotype. This chain joins TRBV7-7 and TRBJ2-2; D is possibly TRBD2 (6 bases). V dropped 2 bases and J dropped 0 bases, with 13 bases sitting between them. This CDR3 has 17 residues. Per germline, CDR1 SSHAT and CDR2 FNYEAQ (reference sequence). The CDR3 reads CASSLRTAGPNTGELFF. The CDR3 nucleotides are TGTGCCAGCAGCTTACGCACCGCGGGGCCGAACACCGGGGAGCTGTTTTTT.

This clonotype came up a few times. The rearrangement uses TRBV7-2 and TRBJ2-1; TRBD2 might be the D (6 bases). The V end was cut by 1 base, the J end by 7 bases, with 11 bases between. The germline gives CDR1 SGHTA, CDR2 FQGNSA. This CDR3 spans 14 amino acids. The CDR3 bases are TGTGCCAGCAGCTTAGACCTAGCGAGGAATGAGCAGTTCTTC. It encodes CASSLDLARNEQFF.

This clonotype showed up many times. V is TRBV3-1 and J is TRBJ1-2; D is perhaps TRBD1 (6 bases). V was trimmed by 4 bases and J by 0 bases, leaving 12 bases between them. CDR1 and CDR2 (germline): LGHDT, YNNKEL (reference sequence). CDR3 length equals 15 residues. For the CDR3, the DNA is TGTGCCAGCAGCCTGACACAGGGTTCTAACTATGGCTACACCTTC. Amino acids: CASSLTQGSNYGYTF.

As DNA, the CDR3 is TGTGCCAGCAGCTTAGCGCCAGCGACCCAAATCACCGGGGAGCTGTTTTTT. This encodes CASSLAPATQITGELFF. The V call is TRBV11-1, the J call TRBJ2-2; D gene uncertain. V was trimmed by 0 bases and J by 4 bases, leaving 15 bases between them. Looked up from germline, CDR1 is SGHAT and CDR2 is FQDESV (reference sequence). The CDR3 spans 17 residues.

This clonotype was observed many times. The genes are TRBV27 and TRBJ1-2, with TRBD1 identical over 10 bases. From germline, CDR1 is MNHEY and CDR2 SMNVEV (reference sequence). Trimming cost V 5 bases and J 5 bases; bases outside gene matches: 17. The length of the CDR3 is 18 residues. The CDR3 sequence is CASSPGTGARFRNYGYTF. The CDR3 DNA reads TGTGCCAGCAGTCCCGGGACAGGGGCCCGTTTTCGGAATTATGGCTACACCTTC.

V is TRBV5-4 and J is TRBJ2-1, with 12 bases aligning to TRBD2. J gave up 4 bases and V 4 bases, and 3 bases lay outside the gene matches. The CDR3 contains 15 residues. Germline CDR1 reads SGHNT; CDR2 reads YYREEE (reference sequence). The CDR3 coding sequence is TGTGCCAGCAGCACCCTAGCGGGGGGGTACAATGAGCAGTTCTTC. Its protein product is CASSTLAGGYNEQFF.

Ten or more counts support this clonotype. Here the CDR3 DNA reads TGCGCCAGCAGCTTGGAGGGGCAGGGGTTTGGCTACACCTTC. Residues: CASSLEGQGFGYTF. The chain joins TRBV5-1 to TRBJ1-2; tentatively, D is TRBD1 (6 bases). CDR1 and CDR2 from the germline V gene are SGHRS and YFSETQ. The CDR3 totals 14 residues. V dropped 0 bases and J dropped 7 bases, with 13 bases sitting between them.

Many counts were recorded for this clonotype. The chain combines TRBV6-1 with TRBJ2-7; D is possibly TRBD1 (6 bases). Germline values: CDR1 MNHNS, CDR2 SASEGT. Between the trimmed V and J ends, which lost 8 bases and 2 bases, there was a span of 10 bases. The CDR3 is 12 residues long. CDR3 region: CASARDTYEQYF. The DNA of the CDR3 is TGTGCCAGCGCGAGGGACACCTACGAGCAGTACTTC.

The rearrangement links TRBV21-1 to TRBJ1-5. TRBV21-1 is listed as a pseudogene. This CDR3 is built from 13 residues. DNA of the CDR3: TGTGCCAGCAGCAAAGCGAGGGATCAGCCCCAGCATTTT. This sequence encodes CASSKARDQPQHF.

This clonotype was seen at least ten times. The chain has TRBV6-5 and TRBJ1-5, with D possibly matching TRBD1 (6 bases). The CDR3 is 16 amino acids. Germline CDR1 is MNHEY and CDR2 is SVGAGI. Trimming pared 0 bases from V and 6 bases from J, leaving 15 bases between. In DNA, the CDR3 is TGTGCCAGCAGTTACTCGCCAGGGGAGGGGGGTCAGCCCCAGCATTTT. This encodes CASSYSPGEGGQPQHF.

Many counts were recorded for this clonotype. This chain joins TRBV27 and TRBJ2-7; 10 bases fit TRBD1. CDR1 is MNHEY, CDR2 SMNVEV, per germline (reference sequence). The CDR3 is 17 residues long. V gave up 4 bases and J gave up 5 bases; unmatched junction bases: 14. Written as DNA, the CDR3 is TGTGCCAGCAGTTCCCTAATGACCGGGACAGGGGTCAACGAGCAGTACTTC. It specifies CASSSLMTGTGVNEQYF.

Concerning this clonotype itself: This may come from a read error, since a much larger clone is one base off. This chain uses TRBV5-6 with TRBJ2-7; the D gene is possibly TRBD1 (6 bases). In germline, CDR1 is SGHDT, CDR2 YYEEEE. This CDR3 contains 15 residues. The V and J ends lost 4 bases and 5 bases respectively, with 19 bases between them. The CDR3 DNA sequence: TGTGCCAGCAGCGCCGGATGGAGCAGGGGACACGAGCAGTACTTC. Protein product: CASSAGWSRGHEQYF.

This clonotype was observed a few times. This chain links TRBV18 with TRBJ2-7, with D uncertain. CDR3 length equals 15 residues. Germline V gene lookup returns CDR1 KGHSH and CDR2 LQKENI. Trimming cost V 2 bases and J 2 bases, with 13 bases left between them. The CDR3 nucleotides are TGTGCCAGCTCACCAGGAGATCAACTACCCTACGAGCAGTACTTC. Translation: CASSPGDQLPYEQYF. The complete variable domain, with remaining parts taken from reference TRBV18 and TRBJ2-7, reads NAGVMQNPRHLVRRRGQEARLRCSPMKGHSHVYWYRQLPEEGLKFMVYLQKENIIDESGMPKERFSAEFPKEGPSILRIQQVVRGDSAAYFCASSPGDQLPYEQYFGPGTRLTVT.

This clonotype was detected only a few times. The chain carries TRBV4-1 and TRBJ1-2; 10 bases map to TRBD1. The junction had 4 bases not matched to a gene; V was cut back by 5 bases and J by 1 base. The CDR3 is 15 residues long. Germline V lookup: CDR1 MGHRA, CDR2 YSYEKL. CDR3 sequence reads: CASSLGQGINYGYTF. The CDR3, as DNA: TGCGCCAGCAGCTTGGGACAGGGGATTAACTATGGCTACACCTTC.

The CDR3 loop is CSARTSGSPDTQYF. The CDR3 nucleotides are TGCAGTGCTAGGACTAGCGGGAGTCCAGATACGCAGTATTTT. This chain links TRBV20-1 with TRBJ2-3; 12 nucleotides align to TRBD2. Germline V gene sequence: CDR1 DFQATT, CDR2 SNEGSKA (reference sequence). The CDR3 extends over 14 amino acids. With 3 bases clipped from V and 4 bases from J, the junction kept 2 bases outside the gene matches.

This clonotype was seen ten or more times. The rearrangement links TRBV7-9 to TRBJ1-4, with D perhaps TRBD1 (5 bases). Germline V gene sequence: CDR1 SEHNR, CDR2 FQNEAQ (reference sequence). This CDR3 is built from 16 residues. V was cut by 4 bases and J by 3 bases, with 15 bases left in between. The DNA of the CDR3 is TGTGCCAGCAGCTCGACCGCAGGGAAGGCTAATGAAAAACTGTTTTTT. This gives the protein CASSSTAGKANEKLFF.

At least ten counts were recorded for this clonotype. This chain joins TRBV5-5 and TRBJ2-7, with D perhaps matching TRBD2 (6 bases). This CDR3 spans 13 amino acids. In germline, CDR1 is SGHKS, CDR2 YYEKEE (reference sequence). Trimming cost V 4 bases and J 0 bases, with 8 bases left between them. CDR3 in DNA: TGTGCCAGCAGCATCGGGGGCTCCTACGAGCAGTACTTC. Its translation is CASSIGGSYEQYF.

This clonotype was found many times. J is TRBJ2-5 and V is TRBV4-3, with a possible D match to TRBD1 (6 bases). With 1 base removed from V and 2 bases from J, the gap between germline ends came to 11 bases. CDR3 length: 15 amino acids. Germline loops: CDR1 LGHNA, CDR2 YSLEER. CDR3 coding DNA: TGCGCCAGCAGCCAAGGAGGGGGAAGACAAGAGACCCAGTACTTC. It codes for CASSQGGGRQETQYF.

This clonotype was picked up a small number of times. V and J are TRBV6-5 and TRBJ1-2; tentative D call: TRBD1 (5 bases). The V end lost 7 bases, the J end lost 2 bases, and 14 bases lay between the germline ends. CDR1 and CDR2 from the germline V gene are MNHEY and SVGAGI. The CDR3 totals 14 residues. The CDR3 DNA reads as TGTGCCAGCACCCGGAGGGAGGGGAACTATGGCTACACCTTC. It codes for CASTRREGNYGYTF.

This clonotype was detected many times. CDR3 in DNA: TGTGCCACCAGTGACACTTCCAGGGAGGGGGAGACCCAGTACTTC. Protein product: CATSDTSREGETQYF. The chain has TRBV24-1 and TRBJ2-5; 7 bases are a match to TRBD2. The CDR3 totals 15 residues. Germline V gene data show CDR1 as KGHDR and CDR2 as SFDVKD. The V and J ends lost 4 bases and 5 bases, in that order; junction bases with no gene match: 9.

This rearrangement joins TRBV18 to TRBJ2-7; 11 nucleotides align to TRBD2. Germline V gene sequence: CDR1 KGHSH, CDR2 LQKENI. V was clipped by 6 bases and J by 2 bases; unmatched bases: 6. This CDR3 spans 15 amino acids. CDR3 in amino acids: CASSKPGLAAYEQYF. The CDR3 coding sequence is TGTGCCAGCTCGAAACCGGGACTAGCGGCCTACGAGCAGTACTTC.

This clonotype was recorded at least ten times. The V and J genes are TRBV5-1 and TRBJ2-2; the D gene is possibly TRBD1 (6 bases). Deletions cut 0 bases from V and 5 bases from J, with 17 bases between. Germline lookup yields CDR1 SGHRS and CDR2 YFSETQ. The CDR3 consists of 17 residues. Written as DNA, the CDR3 is TGCGCCAGCAGCTTGGACAGGGAAATTTTTCCTACCGGGGAGCTGTTTTTT. Translated, it gives CASSLDREIFPTGELFF.